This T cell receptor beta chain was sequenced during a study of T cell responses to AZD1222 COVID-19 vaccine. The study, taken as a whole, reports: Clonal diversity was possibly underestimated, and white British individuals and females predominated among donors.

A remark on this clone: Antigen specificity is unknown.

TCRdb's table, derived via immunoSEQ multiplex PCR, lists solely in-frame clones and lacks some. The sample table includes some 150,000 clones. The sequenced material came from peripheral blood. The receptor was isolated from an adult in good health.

This CDR3 is CASTARFPFTDTQYF. DNA for the CDR3: TGTGCCAGCACTGCCCGGTTCCCTTTCACAGATACGCAGTATTTT. The chain uses TRBV6-5 and TRBJ2-3, with D uncertain. The CDR3 contains 15 residues. V was shortened by 7 bases and J by 2 bases, with 16 bases between the two germline ends. The germline gives CDR1 MNHEY, CDR2 SVGAGI.